This TCR beta chain was retrieved from a study of shared clonotypes between healthy human individuals. Points from the study as a whole: The study's rarefaction showed incomplete sorted-subset sequencing despite large depth.

TCRdb's table, derived via immunoSEQ multiplex PCR, lists solely in-frame clones and lacks some. The data contain more than 400,000 clones, roughly 95% of them singletons. Per the germline V gene, CDR1 is KGHSH and CDR2 is LQKENI. The CDR3 loop spans 13 amino acids. Deletions cut 5 bases from V and 6 bases from J, with 13 bases between. For this clone: Its antigen is not identified.

The genes are TRBV18 and TRBJ1-1; maybe TRBD1 (5 bases). The receptor was isolated from a woman under 40 in good health. The source material was naive CD4+ T cells sorted from blood. Subset reported: CD45RA+ positively selected. The CDR3 DNA sequence: TGTGCCAGCTCAGGGGGGAAGGGCGCTGAAGCTTTCTTT. It is translated as CASSGGKGAEAFF.